The clone carrying this T cell receptor beta chain was counted at least ten times. This entry is derived from a study of blood T cell repertoires in COVID-19. On the study more broadly: Spain, Italy and the United States supplied samples that represented acute and convalescent COVID-19. T cells, B-cell-depleted T cells, or PBMCs provided the cDNA or gDNA that served as material.

The CDR3 has 18 amino acids. Germline CDR1 reads MNHEY; CDR2 reads SMNVEV (reference sequence). Unmatched junction bases numbered 13, after V lost 7 bases and J lost 0 bases. The authors' processing: Amplified reference gene primers provided the basis for estimating nucleated cell counts. Measured with immunoSEQ multiplex PCR; TCRdb has only the in-frame clones, and not every one. V and J calls and clone size are copied from that table; D and trimming were computed from the DNA. The sample has approximately 84,000 clones, around four fifths seen once. This receptor was identified in a human donor in a cohort sampled during active COVID-19. The source material was peripheral blood. The rearrangement uses TRBV27 and TRBJ1-1; 11 bases match TRBD1. DNA of the CDR3: TGTGCCAGCACCCTAAGGTGGGGGGACAGGGGGTTGAACACTGAAGCTTTCTTT. It translates to CASTLRWGDRGLNTEAFF.